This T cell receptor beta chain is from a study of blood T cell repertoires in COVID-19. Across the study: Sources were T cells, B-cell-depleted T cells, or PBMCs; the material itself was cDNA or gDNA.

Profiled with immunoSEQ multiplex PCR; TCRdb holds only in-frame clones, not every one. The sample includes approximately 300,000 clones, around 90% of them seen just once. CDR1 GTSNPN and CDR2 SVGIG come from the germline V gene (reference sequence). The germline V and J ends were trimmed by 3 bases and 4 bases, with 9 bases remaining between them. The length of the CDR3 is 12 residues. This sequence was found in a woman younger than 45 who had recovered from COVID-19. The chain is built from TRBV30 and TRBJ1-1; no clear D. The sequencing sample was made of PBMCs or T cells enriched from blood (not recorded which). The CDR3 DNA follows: TGTGCCTGGAGCAGGAGGAGCACTGAAGCTTTCTTT. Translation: CAWSRRSTEAFF.